This T cell receptor beta chain was captured by sequencing in a study of blood T cell repertoires in COVID-19. Study information: COVID-19 samples, acute and convalescent, were from the United States, Italy and Spain. Sample material is recorded as cDNA or gDNA derived from T cells, B-cell-depleted T cells, or PBMCs.

After removal of 1 base from V and 4 bases from J, the junction contained 2 bases not matched to a gene. The CDR3 length is 15 residues. From germline, CDR1 is LGHNT and CDR2 FRNRAP. Per the study methods: Amplification from reference gene primers served as the basis for estimated nucleated cell counts. Some clones are missing from TCRdb's copy, which holds only in-frame ones; the method was immunoSEQ multiplex PCR. D and trimming come from the DNA, and the V and J calls and clone size come from that table. The sample has roughly 200,000 clones, roughly 84% seen once. The TCR originated in a woman between 40 and 50 years old with COVID-19, enrolled during active disease. Sample: peripheral blood. The chain recombines TRBV12-5 with TRBJ1-5; TRBD1 matches at 9 bases. CDR3 nucleotide sequence: TGTGCTAGTGGTTTGGAGGACAGGGGAAATCAGCCCCAGCATTTT. Translation gives CASGLEDRGNQPQHF. Together with reference TRBV12-5 and TRBJ1-5, the CDR3 gives the full variable domain: DARVTQTPRHKVTEMGQEVTMRCQPILGHNTVFWYRQTMMQGLELLAYFRNRAPLDDSGMPKDRFSAEMPDATLATLKIQPSEPRDSAVYFCASGLEDRGNQPQHFGDGTRLSIL.